These 27 T cell receptor beta chains were all obtained from the same sample, sequenced in a study of blood T cell repertoires in COVID-19. Some clones are missing from TCRdb's copy, which holds only in-frame ones; the method was immunoSEQ multiplex PCR. Of about 220,000 clones listed, around 82% are singletons. Sample: peripheral blood. The receptor set was obtained from a woman in her 70s with acute or convalescent COVID-19.

This rearrangement joins TRBV10-2 to TRBJ1-1, with TRBD1 identical over 8 bases. V was clipped by 3 bases and J by 4 bases; unmatched bases: 7. This CDR3 is built from 15 residues. Germline values: CDR1 WSHSY, CDR2 SAAADI. CDR3: CASSDPGQGVTEAFF. The CDR3 DNA follows: TGCGCCAGCAGTGACCCCGGACAGGGAGTCACTGAAGCTTTCTTT.

This clone was counted a single time. DNA of the CDR3: TGTGCCAGTAAAAATGGACAGAACACCGGGGAGCTGTTTTTT. Its protein is CASKNGQNTGELFF. The chain links TRBV19 to TRBJ2-2; a weak D match, TRBD1 (5 bases). The CDR3 is made up of 14 amino acids. Germline lookup yields CDR1 LNHDA and CDR2 SQIVND (reference sequence). V lost 7 bases and J lost 1, with 10 bases in between.

The rearrangement joins TRBV18 to TRBJ2-1, with 9 bases aligning to TRBD2. There are 15 residues in the CDR3. V lost 4 bases to trimming and J lost 2 bases; unmatched junction nucleotides: 3. Looked up from germline, CDR1 is KGHSH and CDR2 is LQKENI. In DNA form, the CDR3 reads TGTGCCAGCTCACGGTCTAGCGGGGCCTACAATGAGCAGTTCTTC. It specifies CASSRSSGAYNEQFF.

The J gene is TRBJ1-1, the V gene TRBV5-4; D is unclear. CDR1 SGHNT and CDR2 YYREEE come from the germline V gene (reference sequence). V lost 4 bases and J 1 base, leaving 8 bases between the germline ends. The CDR3 runs to 13 residues. This chain's CDR3 is CASSQAQNTEAFF. The DNA of the CDR3 is TGTGCCAGCAGCCAGGCCCAGAACACTGAAGCTTTCTTT.

About this clone itself: This is likely a read error, given that the CDR3 carries no conserved phenylalanine or tryptophan at its end. Because the CDR3's place on the DNA is in doubt, the DNA is left out and the CDR3 is given as listed by TCRdb. CDR3 protein: CASSSTTGYL. V and J are TRBV11-3 and TRBJ1-1; TRBD1 is taken as the D call from the table, unchecked against the DNA. The CDR3 is 10 amino acids long, termini counted. Germline V gives CDR1 SGHNT, CDR2 YENEEA.

The chain couples TRBV3-1 (or the pseudogene TRBV3-2) to TRBJ1-1; D is possibly TRBD1 (6 bases). The CDR3 runs 16 residues. V lost 3 bases to trimming and J lost 0 bases, with 14 bases between them. Germline V lookup: CDR1 LGHDT, CDR2 YNNKEL (reference sequence). CDR3 coding DNA: TGTGCCAGCAGCCAGGGGCCCACAGGGTTGAACACTGAAGCTTTCTTT. This translates into CASSQGPTGLNTEAFF.

The sample holds a few counts of this clone. The sample has other DNA sequences that encode this CDR3 too. CDR3 sequence (DNA): TGTGCCAGCAGCTTGGGGCTCGAGCAGTACTTC. It translates to CASSLGLEQYF. The V and J genes are TRBV5-6 and TRBJ2-7; D gene ambiguous. This CDR3 region has 11 residues. V gave up 0 bases and J gave up 6 bases, with 4 bases separating them. The germline V gene encodes CDR1 SGHDT and CDR2 YYEEEE.

The rearrangement uses TRBV5-1 and TRBJ2-7; 7 positions match TRBD1. Losses at the gene ends were 4 bases for V and 4 bases for J; bases not matched to a gene: 11. This CDR3 is 15 amino acids long. In germline, CDR1 is SGHRS, CDR2 YFSETQ. The CDR3 bases are TGCGCCAGCAGCCCGGGAAGGGGGCATTGGTACGAGCAGTACGTC. It is translated as CASSPGRGHWYEQYV.

J is TRBJ2-7 and V is TRBV24-1, with 9 bases identical to TRBD1. Germline V gene sequence: CDR1 KGHDR, CDR2 SFDVKD. The V segment lost 9 bases and the J segment 6 bases; nucleotides outside the gene matches: 5. The CDR3 sequence is 12 residues long. CDR3 in amino acids: CATAGQGSEQYF. CDR3 in DNA: TGTGCCACCGCGGGACAGGGAAGCGAGCAGTACTTC.

The rearrangement uses TRBV10-3 and TRBJ1-3, with TRBD1 identical over 7 bases. V lost 1 base, J lost 0 bases, and 6 bases stayed unmatched. Germline V gene sequence: CDR1 ENHRY, CDR2 SYGVKD. This CDR3 is built from 17 residues. The CDR3 here is CAISELTDRNSGNTIYF. CDR3 sequence (DNA): TGTGCCATCAGTGAGTTGACGGACAGGAACTCTGGAAACACCATATATTTT.

J is TRBJ2-7 and V is TRBV15; 9 nucleotides align to TRBD2. Germline assignment: CDR1 LNHNV and CDR2 YYDKDF (reference sequence). The CDR3 has 18 residues. The ends lost 0 bases at V and 0 bases at J; junction bases unmatched: 9. The CDR3 DNA sequence: TGTGCCACCAGCAGAGATTTGGTGGGCGGGGGGGCCTCCTACGAGCAGTACGTC. It specifies CATSRDLVGGGASYEQYV.

This sequence joins TRBV4-3 and TRBJ1-6; 7 bases match TRBD1. CDR3 size: 15 residues. Germline CDR1 reads LGHNA; CDR2 reads YSLEER. V lost 1 base and J lost 6; bases outside the gene matches: 3. The CDR3, as DNA: TGCGCCAGCAGCCAAGTTAACAGGGGTAATTCACCCCTCCACTTT. Protein sequence: CASSQVNRGNSPLHF.

The chain recombines TRBV19 with TRBJ2-5, with D tentatively TRBD2 (7 bases). Trimming stripped 5 bases from V and 2 bases from J, with 12 bases between. Per the germline V gene, CDR1 is LNHDA and CDR2 is SQIVND (reference sequence). CDR3 size: 14 residues. CDR3 DNA sequence: TGTGCCAGTAGTGGGGGGGGGACACAAGAGACCCAGTACTTC. This gives the protein CASSGGGTQETQYF.

This clone appeared once. J is TRBJ1-2 and V is TRBV3-1 (or the pseudogene TRBV3-2); D remains unclear. CDR1 LGHDT and CDR2 YNNKEL come from the germline V gene (reference sequence). The CDR3 is 18 amino acids. The ends were cut back, 1 base at V and 4 bases at J, with 22 bases in the middle. The CDR3 loop is CASSQVYGDRAFPYGYTF. CDR3 DNA: TGTGCCAGCAGCCAAGTGTACGGAGATAGAGCCTTCCCCTATGGCTACACCTTC.

Of note for this clone: One end of the junction is discordant with germline, which a read error may explain. This CDR3 is also generated by other DNA sequences in the sample. CDR3 residues: CASSDPGTSSTDTQYF. In nucleotides, the CDR3 is TGTGCCAGCAGTGATCCGGGAACAAGTAGCACGGATACGCAGTATTTT. J is TRBJ2-3 and V is TRBV25-1; D is possibly TRBD2 (5 bases). Germline CDR1 MGHDK, CDR2 SYGVNS. The CDR3 is 16 residues long.

The gene calls are TRBV6-2 or TRBV6-3 and TRBJ1-5, with 7 bases fitting TRBD1. V lost 0 bases, J lost 0 bases, and 5 bases stayed unmatched. Germline assignment: CDR1 MNHEY and CDR2 SVGEGT. CDR3 size: 17 residues. Here the CDR3 DNA reads TGTGCCAGCAGTTACTCGAACAGGGGATATAGCAATCAGCCCCAGCATTTT. It yields the protein CASSYSNRGYSNQPQHF.

The V and J genes are TRBV7-9 and TRBJ1-2; the D gene is possibly TRBD1 (6 bases). Trimming stripped 5 bases from V and 8 bases from J, with 21 bases between. This CDR3 is built from 15 residues. CDR1 SEHNR and CDR2 FQNEAQ come from the germline V gene (reference sequence). This CDR3 is CASSLSPGGGRGYTF. CDR3 DNA: TGTGCCAGCAGCCTATCCCCCGGGGGGGGGCGAGGCTACACCTTC.

This chain joins TRBV11-2 and TRBJ1-6; a possible D gene is TRBD1 (5 bases). CDR1 SGHAT and CDR2 FQNNGV come from the germline V gene. Trimming took off 5 bases at V and 7 bases at J, with 12 bases between the two ends. CDR3 size: 14 residues. The DNA for the CDR3 is TGTGCCAGCAGCCGTACAGGTGGGAATTCACCCCTCCACTTT. Its translation is CASSRTGGNSPLHF. The full variable domain, its missing parts supplied by reference TRBV11-2 and TRBJ1-6, is EAGVAQSPRYKIIEKRQSVAFWCNPISGHATLYWYQQILGQGPKLLIQFQNNGVVDDSQLPKDRFSAERLKGVDSTLKIQPAKLEDSAVYLCASSRTGGNSPLHFGNGTRLTVT.

This clone came up many times. This chain uses TRBV5-1 with TRBJ1-1; 9 bases map to TRBD1. V was clipped by 7 bases and J by 5 bases; unmatched bases: 6. The length of the CDR3 is 13 residues. The germline CDR1 and CDR2 sequences are SGHRS and YFSETQ. CDR3 in amino acids: CASRMTGGTEAFF. The CDR3 DNA is TGCGCCAGCCGGATGACAGGGGGGACTGAAGCTTTCTTT.

V gene TRBV10-3 combines with J gene TRBJ1-1, with TRBD1 matching over 7 bases. Germline values: CDR1 ENHRY, CDR2 SYGVKD. This CDR3 comprises 14 residues. V shed 6 bases and J 0 bases; nucleotides not matched to a gene: 4. The CDR3 DNA reads TGTGCCATCAGGAAGGGACAGATGAACACTGAAGCTTTCTTT. Its protein is CAIRKGQMNTEAFF.

This clone was detected only a few times. This rearrangement joins TRBV6-4 to TRBJ1-5; D perhaps matches TRBD1 (6 bases). V lost 4 bases and J lost 5, with 15 bases in between. Looked up from germline, CDR1 is MRHNA and CDR2 is SNTAGT. CDR3 length equals 15 residues. CDR3 protein: CASSVRGTYYQPQHF. CDR3 nucleotides: TGTGCCAGCAGTGTGCGGGGGACATATTATCAGCCCCAGCATTTT.

V and J are TRBV18 and TRBJ2-7, with D perhaps matching TRBD1 (5 bases). Germline V lookup: CDR1 KGHSH, CDR2 LQKENI. The CDR3 consists of 15 residues. V was clipped by 0 bases and J by 9 bases, with 18 bases between them. The CDR3 nucleotides are TGTGCCAGCTCACCACCGGAGACAGCTAACCCAACGCAGTACTTC. Translation: CASSPPETANPTQYF.

The chain carries TRBV5-1 and TRBJ1-1; maybe TRBD1 (6 bases). This CDR3 contains 11 residues. CDR1 and CDR2 from the germline V gene are SGHRS and YFSETQ. The V gene lost 2 bases and the J gene lost 11 bases, with 10 bases spanning the gap. In nucleotides, the CDR3 is TGCGCCAGCAGCTTTGAGGGGGAGGCTTTCTTT. Protein sequence: CASSFEGEAFF.

The V gene is TRBV5-1, the J gene TRBJ2-3, with 8 bases lining up with TRBD2. CDR3 size: 16 residues. Germline V lookup: CDR1 SGHRS, CDR2 YFSETQ. V was pared by 4 bases and J by 4 bases, with 11 bases of the junction left unmatched. CDR3 nucleotide sequence: TGCGCCAGCAGCAAATTAGCGGGGCAAGGCGCAGATACGCAGTATTTT. It translates to CASSKLAGQGADTQYF.

The J gene is TRBJ2-7, the V gene TRBV19; D is unresolved. V was trimmed by 3 bases and J by 7 bases, leaving 13 bases between them. Germline V gene sequence: CDR1 LNHDA, CDR2 SQIVND (reference sequence). This CDR3 contains 13 residues. The DNA for the CDR3 is TGTGCCAGTAGTATCATGAACTCGGAGGAGCAGTACTTC. Translating it yields CASSIMNSEEQYF.

The chain carries TRBV5-8 and TRBJ2-7, with 11 bases aligning to TRBD1. The CDR3 consists of 14 residues. Germline V CDR1 and CDR2: SGHTS, YDEGEE. The V gene end was trimmed by 4 bases and the J gene end by 3 bases; junction bases not matched to a gene: 3. The DNA for the CDR3 is TGTGCCAGCAGCCCCGGGACAGGGGGCTACGAGCAGTACTTC. Its protein is CASSPGTGGYEQYF.

This clone has a count of ten or more. The gene calls are TRBV11-2 and TRBJ2-5; D might be TRBD1 (5 bases). V was shortened by 4 bases and J by 1 base, with 10 bases between the two germline ends. Germline V lookup: CDR1 SGHAT, CDR2 FQNNGV. This CDR3 comprises 14 residues. The CDR3 spells CASSSDTFQETQYF. CDR3 DNA sequence: TGTGCCAGCAGCTCGGACACGTTCCAAGAGACCCAGTACTTC.